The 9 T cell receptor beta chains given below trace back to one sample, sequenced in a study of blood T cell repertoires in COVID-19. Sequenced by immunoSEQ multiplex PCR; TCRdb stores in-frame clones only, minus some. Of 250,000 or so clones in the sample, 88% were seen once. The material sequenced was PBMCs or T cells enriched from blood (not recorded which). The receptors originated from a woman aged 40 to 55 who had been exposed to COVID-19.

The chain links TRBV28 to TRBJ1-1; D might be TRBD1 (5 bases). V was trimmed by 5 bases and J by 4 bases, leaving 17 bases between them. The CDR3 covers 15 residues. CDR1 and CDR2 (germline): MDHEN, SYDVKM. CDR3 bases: TGTGCCAGCAGTCAGCCAGGGCGGGGCGTCACTGAAGCTTTCTTT. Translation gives CASSQPGRGVTEAFF.

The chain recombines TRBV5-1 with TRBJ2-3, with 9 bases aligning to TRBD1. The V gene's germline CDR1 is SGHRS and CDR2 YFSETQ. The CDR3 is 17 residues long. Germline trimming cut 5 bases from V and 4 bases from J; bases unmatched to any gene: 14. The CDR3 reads CASSRPGQGRVPDTQYF. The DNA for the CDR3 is TGCGCCAGCAGTAGACCGGGACAGGGTCGGGTGCCAGATACGCAGTATTTT.

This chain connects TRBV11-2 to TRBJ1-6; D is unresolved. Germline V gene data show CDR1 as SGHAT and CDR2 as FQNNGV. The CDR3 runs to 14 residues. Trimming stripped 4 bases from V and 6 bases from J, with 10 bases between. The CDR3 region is CASSWLTGNSPLHF. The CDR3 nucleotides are TGTGCCAGCAGCTGGCTGACGGGTAATTCACCCCTCCACTTT. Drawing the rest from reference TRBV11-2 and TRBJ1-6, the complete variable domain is EAGVAQSPRYKIIEKRQSVAFWCNPISGHATLYWYQQILGQGPKLLIQFQNNGVVDDSQLPKDRFSAERLKGVDSTLKIQPAKLEDSAVYLCASSWLTGNSPLHFGNGTRLTVT.

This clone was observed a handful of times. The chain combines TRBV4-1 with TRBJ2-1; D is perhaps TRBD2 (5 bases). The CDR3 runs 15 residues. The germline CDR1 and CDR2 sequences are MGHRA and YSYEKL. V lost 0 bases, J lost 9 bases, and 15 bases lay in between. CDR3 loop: CASSQERGLNIEQFF. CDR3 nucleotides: TGCGCCAGCAGCCAAGAACGGGGTCTTAATATTGAGCAGTTCTTC.

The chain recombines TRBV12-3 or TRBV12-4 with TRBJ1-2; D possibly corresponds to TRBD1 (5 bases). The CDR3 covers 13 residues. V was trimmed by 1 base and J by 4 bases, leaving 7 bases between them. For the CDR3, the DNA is TGTGCCAGCAGTTTAGAGCAGGGCTATGGCTACACCTTC. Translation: CASSLEQGYGYTF.

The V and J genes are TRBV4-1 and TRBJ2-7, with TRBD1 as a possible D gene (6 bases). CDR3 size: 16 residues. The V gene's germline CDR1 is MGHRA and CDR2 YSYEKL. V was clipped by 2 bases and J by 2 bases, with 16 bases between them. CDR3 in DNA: TGCGCCAGCAGCCAACAATTCAGGGGTGGCACCTACGAGCAGTACTTC. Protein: CASSQQFRGGTYEQYF.

Here the CDR3 reads CASSESRQGGSGGYTF. The CDR3 bases are TGCGCCAGCAGTGAGTCACGCCAGGGAGGGTCGGGTGGCTACACCTTC. The chain combines TRBV10-1 with TRBJ1-2; D possibly corresponds to TRBD1 (5 bases). CDR3 length: 16 amino acids. Trimming pared 0 bases from V and 7 bases from J, leaving 18 bases between. Per the germline V gene, CDR1 is WNHNN and CDR2 is SYGVQD (reference sequence).

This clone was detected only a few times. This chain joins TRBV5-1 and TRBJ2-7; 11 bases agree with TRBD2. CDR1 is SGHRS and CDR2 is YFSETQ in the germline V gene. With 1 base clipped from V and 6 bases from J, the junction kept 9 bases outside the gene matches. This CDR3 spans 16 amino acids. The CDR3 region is CASSLNLAGGSTEQYF. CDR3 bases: TGCGCCAGCAGCTTGAACCTAGCGGGGGGCTCCACCGAGCAGTACTTC.

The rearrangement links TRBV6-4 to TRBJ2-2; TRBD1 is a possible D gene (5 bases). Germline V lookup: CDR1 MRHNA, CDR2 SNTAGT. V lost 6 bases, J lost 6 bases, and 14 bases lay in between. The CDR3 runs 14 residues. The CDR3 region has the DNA TGTGCCAGCAGGGCAGGGTATCGGTCCGGGGAGCTGTTTTTT. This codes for CASRAGYRSGELFF.